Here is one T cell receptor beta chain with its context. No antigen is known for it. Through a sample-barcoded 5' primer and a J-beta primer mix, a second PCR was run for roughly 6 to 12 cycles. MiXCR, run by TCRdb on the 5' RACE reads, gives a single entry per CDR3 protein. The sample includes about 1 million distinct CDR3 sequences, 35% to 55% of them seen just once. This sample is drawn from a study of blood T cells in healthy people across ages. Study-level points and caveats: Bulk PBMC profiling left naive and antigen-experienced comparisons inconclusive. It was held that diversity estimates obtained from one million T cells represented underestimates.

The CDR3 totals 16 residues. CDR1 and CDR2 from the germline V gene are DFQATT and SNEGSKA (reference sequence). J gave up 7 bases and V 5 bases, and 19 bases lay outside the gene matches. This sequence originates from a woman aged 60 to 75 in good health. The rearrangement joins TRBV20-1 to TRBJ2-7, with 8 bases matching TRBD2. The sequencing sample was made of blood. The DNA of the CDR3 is TGCAGTGCTGCTTCGGGAGGGACGGGGCCCTACAATGAGCAGTACTTC. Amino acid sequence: CSAASGGTGPYNEQYF.